This T cell receptor (beta chain) was identified during a study of graft-versus-host responses after intestinal transplantation (dated by TCRdb to the early 2020s). For context, the study as a whole: The transplants that recipients got were multivisceral, liver-intestinal, or isolated intestinal. Every recipient was given anti-thymocyte globulin induction, followed by around three years of maintenance tacrolimus and steroids. Bulk TCR-beta CDR3 sequencing was used to track graft-versus-host and host-versus-graft alloreactive T cell clones in the graft, circulation and bone marrow after intestinal transplantation. To identify alloreactive clones, pre-transplant mixed lymphocyte reaction products were sequenced and then compared with unstimulated pre-transplant donor and recipient T cells. The cohort enrolled 20 to 30 intestinal transplant recipients including one retransplant, and a few patients lacking pretransplant specimens were excluded. A peak of at least 4% donor T cells among recipient peripheral blood mononuclear cells was the definition used for donor T cell macrochimerism. Rather than being sequenced by the commercial service, samples from three later patients were sequenced in-house on an Illumina MiSeq and processed with MiXCR. Results and caveats for the whole study, not just this receptor: In patients with donor T cell macrochimerism, the allografts had high GvH to HvG T cell clonal ratios. The conclusions were limited by the relatively low number and heterogeneity of the intestinal transplant patients. Early after transplant, peak levels of circulating GvH clones were associated with declines in HvG clones. GvH clones were detected in recipient bone marrow, and some of these GvH clones were observed earlier in ileal mucosa or blood, consistent with an intestinal mucosal origin.

The library was prepared using the immunoSEQ multiplex PCR assay. For most patients, genomic DNA was isolated using the Qiagen DNeasy Blood and Tissue Kit and was shipped frozen to Adaptive Biotechnologies for TCR sequencing. For most patients, genomic DNA was subjected to high-throughput TCR-beta CDR3 sequencing by Adaptive Biotechnologies. Under the source paper's analysis protocol: TCR sequencing data for 15 to 20 patients were retrieved from Adaptive's ImmunoSEQ software; a few other patients were processed with MiXCR and VDJtools. CD4 versus CD8 sorting errors were corrected by removing sequences found in both subsets at a frequency ratio below 5:1. CDR3 nucleotide sequences shared between donor and recipient were removed because the origin of such sequences could not be assigned. To be classed as alloreactive, a clone needed at least 2-fold expansion over unstimulated cells and a minimum CFSE-low frequency of 0.002% (template counts) or 0.001% (read counts). Clones were considered mappable if detected in sequenced pre-transplant spleen, lymph node, or MLR CFSE-low populations of the donor or recipient. Cumulative frequency of alloreactive clones was calculated as a percentage of all sequences weighted by copy number. TCRdb carries this immuneACCESS record with in-frame sequences only. Its versions omit some clonotypes, under half of them owing to an unresolved V gene in the studies checked, with the rest unexplained. The DNA was the basis for D and trimming; V, J and clone size are from that table. Across this sample there are roughly 120,000 clones, with roughly 93% seen only once. The ten largest clones add up to roughly 0.5% of the sample.

Worth noting for this clone: The target of this receptor is not known. Base qualities were left out, and no much larger clone turns up one base away.

The time point label here, explained by the study, means: cells obtained before transplantation from donor or recipient. CD3+CD4+ and CD3+CD8+ populations were FACS-sorted from unstimulated pre-transplant donor and recipient cells taken from spleen or lymph nodes. There are 12 amino acids in the CDR3, from cysteine to phenylalanine inclusive. Only the CDR3 part of the read is kept: 36 bases, read in frame from the first base. Looking up the germline V gene yields CDR1 MGHDK and CDR2 SYGVNS. The sequence came from a human donor who received an intestinal transplant. The chain is made from TRBV25-1 and TRBJ2-5; the D gene cannot be named for sure. The J call may be wrong; the DNA end is better matched by TRBJ2-7. The material sequenced was unstimulated CD8+ T cells sorted from spleen or lymph node cells, taken before intestinal transplant. DNA sequence: TGTGCCAGCAGTAGCATTTCTTACGAGCAGTACTTC. This is translated as CASSSISYEQYF.